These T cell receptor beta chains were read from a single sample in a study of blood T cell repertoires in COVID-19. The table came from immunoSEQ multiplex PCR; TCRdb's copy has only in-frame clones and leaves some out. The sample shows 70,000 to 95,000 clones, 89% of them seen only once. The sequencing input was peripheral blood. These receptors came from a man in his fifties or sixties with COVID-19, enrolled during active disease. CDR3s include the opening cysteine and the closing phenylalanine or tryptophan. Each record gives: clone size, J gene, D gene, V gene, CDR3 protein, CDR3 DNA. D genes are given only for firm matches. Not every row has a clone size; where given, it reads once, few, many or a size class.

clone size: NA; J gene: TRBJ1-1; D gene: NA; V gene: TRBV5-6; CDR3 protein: CASSVQLAEAFF; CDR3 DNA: TGTGCCAGCAGCGTGCAGTTGGCTGAAGCTTTCTTT
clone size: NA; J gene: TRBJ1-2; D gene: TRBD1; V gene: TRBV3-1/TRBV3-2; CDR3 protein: CASSQGQGGYGYTF; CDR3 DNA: TGTGCCAGCAGCCAGGGACAGGGGGGCTATGGCTACACCTTC
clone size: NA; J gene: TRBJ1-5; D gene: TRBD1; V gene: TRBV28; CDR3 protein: CASRSGGSNQPQHF; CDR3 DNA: TGTGCCAGCAGGTCAGGGGGGAGCAATCAGCCCCAGCATTTT
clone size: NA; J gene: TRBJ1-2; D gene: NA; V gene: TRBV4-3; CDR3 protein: CASSQDQTVDYGYTF; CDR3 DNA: TGCGCCAGCAGCCAAGATCAAACAGTTGACTATGGCTACACCTTC
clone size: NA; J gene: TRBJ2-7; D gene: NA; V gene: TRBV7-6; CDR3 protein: CASSLGLAGQRNAQQYF; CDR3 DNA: TGTGCCAGCAGCTTAGGGCTTGCGGGACAGAGGAACGCACAGCAGTACTTC
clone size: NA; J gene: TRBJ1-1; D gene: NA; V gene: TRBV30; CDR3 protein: CAFEKNMNTEAFF; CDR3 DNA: TGTGCCTTCGAAAAGAACATGAACACTGAAGCTTTCTTT
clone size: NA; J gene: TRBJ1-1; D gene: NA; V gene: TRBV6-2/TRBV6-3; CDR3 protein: CASSTTGPLTEAFF; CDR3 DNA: TGTGCCAGCAGCACGACAGGTCCCCTCACTGAAGCTTTCTTT
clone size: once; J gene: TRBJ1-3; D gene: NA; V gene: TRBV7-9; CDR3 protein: CASSLAYSGNTIYF; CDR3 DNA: TGTGCCAGCAGCTTAGCGTACTCTGGAAACACCATATATTTT
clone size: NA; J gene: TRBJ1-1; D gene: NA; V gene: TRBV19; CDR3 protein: CASRTSWNTEAFF; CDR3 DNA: TGTGCCAGTAGGACTAGTTGGAACACTGAAGCTTTCTTT
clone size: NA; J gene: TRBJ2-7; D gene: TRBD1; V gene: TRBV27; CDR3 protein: CASSAGQGSYEQYF; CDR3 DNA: TGTGCCAGCAGTGCCGGACAGGGAAGCTACGAGCAGTACTTC
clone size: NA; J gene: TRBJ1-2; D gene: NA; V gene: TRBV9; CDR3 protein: CASSEGLGNYGYTF; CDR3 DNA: TGTGCCAGCAGCGAGGGACTGGGGAACTATGGCTACACCTTC
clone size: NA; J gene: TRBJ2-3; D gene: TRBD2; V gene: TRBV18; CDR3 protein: CASSPRAGGNTDTQYF; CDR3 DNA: TGTGCCAGCTCACCCAGAGCGGGGGGAAACACAGATACGCAGTATTTT
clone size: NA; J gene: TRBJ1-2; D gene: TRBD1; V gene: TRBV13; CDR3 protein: CASSLEDRANYGYTF; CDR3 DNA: TGTGCCAGCAGCTTAGAGGACAGGGCTAACTATGGCTACACCTTC
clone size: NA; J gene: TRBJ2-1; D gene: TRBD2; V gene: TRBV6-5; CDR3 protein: CASITGTSVEGEFF; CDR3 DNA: TGTGCCAGCATAACAGGGACTAGCGTTGAGGGGGAGTTCTTC
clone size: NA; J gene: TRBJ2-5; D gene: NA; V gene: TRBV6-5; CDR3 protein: CASRQGKETQYF; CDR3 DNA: TGTGCCAGCAGACAGGGAAAAGAGACCCAGTACTTC
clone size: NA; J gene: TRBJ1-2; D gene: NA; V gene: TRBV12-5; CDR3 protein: CASGLNPTGLGVYGYTF; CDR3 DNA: TGTGCTAGTGGTTTGAATCCGACAGGCTTGGGAGTCTATGGCTACACCTTC
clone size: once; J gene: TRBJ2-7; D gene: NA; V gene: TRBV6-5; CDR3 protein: CASSYVGAPYEQYF; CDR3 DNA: TGTGCCAGCAGTTACGTGGGGGCCCCCTACGAGCAGTACTTC
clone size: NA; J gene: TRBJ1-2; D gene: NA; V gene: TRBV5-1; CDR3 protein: CASSFEGGAPYGYTF; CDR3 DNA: TGCGCCAGCAGCTTCGAGGGAGGGGCCCCCTATGGCTACACCTTC
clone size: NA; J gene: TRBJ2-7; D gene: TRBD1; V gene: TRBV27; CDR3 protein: CASSPGTGPAHEQYF; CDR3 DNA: TGTGCCAGCAGTCCCGGGACAGGGCCAGCCCACGAGCAGTACTTC
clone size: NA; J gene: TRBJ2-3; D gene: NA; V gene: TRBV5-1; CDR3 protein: CATRRGGVSPFTDTQYF; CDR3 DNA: TGCGCCACCCGAAGGGGGGGCGTCTCCCCTTTCACAGATACGCAGTATTTT
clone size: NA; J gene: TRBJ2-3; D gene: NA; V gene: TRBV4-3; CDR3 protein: CASSQEARTDTQYF; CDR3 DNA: TGCGCCAGCAGCCAAGAGGCCCGCACAGATACGCAGTATTTT
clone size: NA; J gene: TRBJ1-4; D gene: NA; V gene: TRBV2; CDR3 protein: CASNRRTNEKLFF; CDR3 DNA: TGTGCCAGCAATCGGAGAACAAATGAAAAACTGTTTTTT
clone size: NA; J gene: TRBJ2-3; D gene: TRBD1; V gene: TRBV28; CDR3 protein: CASRTGSTYTDTQYF; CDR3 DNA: TGTGCCAGCAGGACAGGGTCTACCTACACAGATACGCAGTATTTT
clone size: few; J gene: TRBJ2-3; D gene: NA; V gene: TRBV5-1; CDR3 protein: CASSPKRGLLVRTDTQYF; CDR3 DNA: TGCGCCAGCAGCCCAAAACGCGGGCTCCTCGTGCGCACAGATACGCAGTATTTT
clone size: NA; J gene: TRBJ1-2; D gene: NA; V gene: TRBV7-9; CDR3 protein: CASSLGRRGADYGYTF; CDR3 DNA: TGTGCCAGCAGCTTAGGCCGGAGAGGAGCAGACTATGGCTACACCTTC
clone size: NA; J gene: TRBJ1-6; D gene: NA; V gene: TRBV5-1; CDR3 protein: CASSDPGGPSPLHF; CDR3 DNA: TGCGCCAGCAGCGACCCTGGGGGCCCTTCACCCCTCCACTTT
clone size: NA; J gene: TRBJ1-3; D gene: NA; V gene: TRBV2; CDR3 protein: CASKREPSGNTIYF; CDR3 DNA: TGTGCCAGCAAGCGGGAGCCCTCTGGAAACACCATATATTTT
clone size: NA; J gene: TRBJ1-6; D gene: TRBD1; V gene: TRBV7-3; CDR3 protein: CASSSTGGLRSPLHF; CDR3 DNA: TGTGCCAGCAGCTCGACAGGGGGGCTTCGGTCACCCCTCCACTTT
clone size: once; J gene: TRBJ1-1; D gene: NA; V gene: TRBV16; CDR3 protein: CASSQLPLGGGLNTEAFF; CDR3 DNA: TGTGCCAGCAGCCAATTGCCTCTTGGTGGAGGGCTGAACACTGAAGCTTTCTTT
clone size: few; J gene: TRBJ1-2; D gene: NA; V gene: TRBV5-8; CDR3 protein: CASSFTGEIYGYTF; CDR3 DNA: TGTGCCAGCAGCTTCACGGGGGAGATCTATGGCTACACCTTC
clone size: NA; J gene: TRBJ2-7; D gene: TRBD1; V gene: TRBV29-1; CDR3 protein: CSVFGQGESYEQYF; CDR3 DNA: TGCAGCGTTTTCGGTCAGGGGGAGTCCTACGAGCAGTACTTC
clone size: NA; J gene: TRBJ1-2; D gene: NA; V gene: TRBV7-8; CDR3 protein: CASSLVLQSGYTF; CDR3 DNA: TGTGCCAGCAGCTTAGTCTTACAGAGTGGCTACACCTTC
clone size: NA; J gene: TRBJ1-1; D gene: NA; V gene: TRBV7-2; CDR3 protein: CASSLVQGYTEAFF; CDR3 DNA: TGTGCCAGCAGCTTAGTTCAGGGGTACACTGAAGCTTTCTTT
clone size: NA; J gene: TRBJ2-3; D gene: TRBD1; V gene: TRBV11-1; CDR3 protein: CASSLAIGTVTQYF; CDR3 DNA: TGTGCCAGCAGCCTGGCCATTGGGACAGTCACGCAGTATTTT
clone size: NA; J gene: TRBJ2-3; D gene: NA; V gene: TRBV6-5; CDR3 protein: CASSNRDRSTDTQYF; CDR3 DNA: TGTGCCAGCAGTAACCGGGATCGTAGCACAGATACGCAGTATTTT
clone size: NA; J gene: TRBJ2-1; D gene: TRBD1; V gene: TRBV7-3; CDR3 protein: CASSLSRTGVFNEQFF; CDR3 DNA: TGTGCCAGCAGCCTTTCCCGGACAGGGGTTTTCAATGAGCAGTTCTTC
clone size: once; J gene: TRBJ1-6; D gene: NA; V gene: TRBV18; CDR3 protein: CASSPMGESSALHF; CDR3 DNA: TGTGCCAGCTCACCAATGGGAGAATCGTCGGCCCTCCACTTT
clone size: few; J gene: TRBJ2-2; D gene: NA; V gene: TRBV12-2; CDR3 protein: CASRSSSNRDRKANTGELFF; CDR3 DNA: TGTGCAAGTCGCTCTTCCTCCAACCGGGACAGAAAAGCGAACACCGGGGAGCTGTTTTTT
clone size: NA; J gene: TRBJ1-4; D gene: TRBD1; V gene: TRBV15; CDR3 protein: CATSGRTGRVEKLFF; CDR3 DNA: TGTGCCACCAGCGGCAGGACAGGGAGGGTTGAAAAACTGTTTTTT
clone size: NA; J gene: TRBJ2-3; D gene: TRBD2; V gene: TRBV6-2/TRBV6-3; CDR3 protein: CASSYRLAGADTQYF; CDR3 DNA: TGTGCCAGCAGTTATCGGCTAGCGGGGGCAGATACGCAGTATTTT
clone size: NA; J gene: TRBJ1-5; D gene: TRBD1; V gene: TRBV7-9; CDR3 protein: CASSRDSRNQPQHF; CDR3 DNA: TGTGCCAGCAGCCGGGACAGCCGCAATCAGCCCCAGCATTTT
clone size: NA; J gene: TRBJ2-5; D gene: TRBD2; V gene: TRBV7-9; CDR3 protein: CASTSGGTLQETQYF; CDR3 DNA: TGTGCCAGCACATCGGGAGGGACCCTTCAAGAGACCCAGTACTTC
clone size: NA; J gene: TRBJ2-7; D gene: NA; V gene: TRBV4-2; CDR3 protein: CASSEQQGSYEQYF; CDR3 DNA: TGTGCCAGCAGTGAGCAACAGGGTTCCTACGAGCAGTACTTC
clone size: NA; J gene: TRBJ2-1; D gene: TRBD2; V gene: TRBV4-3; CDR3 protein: CASSFSASGGAQEQFF; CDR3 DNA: TGCGCCAGCAGCTTCTCGGCTAGCGGGGGGGCCCAGGAGCAGTTCTTC
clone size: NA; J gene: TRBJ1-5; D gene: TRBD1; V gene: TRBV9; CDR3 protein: CASSVGPGQGCFQPQHF; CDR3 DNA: TGTGCCAGCAGCGTAGGCCCGGGACAGGGTTGTTTTCAGCCCCAGCATTTT
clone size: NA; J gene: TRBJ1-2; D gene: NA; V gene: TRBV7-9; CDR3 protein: CASSLVGRDYGYTF; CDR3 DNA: TGTGCCAGCAGCTTAGTGGGCAGGGATTATGGCTACACCTTC
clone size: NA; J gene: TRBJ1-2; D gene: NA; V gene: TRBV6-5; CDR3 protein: CASRTENYGYTF; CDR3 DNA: TGTGCCAGCAGGACAGAAAACTATGGCTACACCTTC
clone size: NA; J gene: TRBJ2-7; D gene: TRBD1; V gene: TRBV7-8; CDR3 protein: CASSNRRQGYEQYF; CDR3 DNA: TGTGCCAGCAGCAACCGACGACAGGGGTACGAGCAGTACTTC
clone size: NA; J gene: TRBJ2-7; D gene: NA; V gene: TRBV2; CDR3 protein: CASSDMGGPYEQYF; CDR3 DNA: TGTGCCAGCAGTGATATGGGGGGACCCTACGAGCAGTACTTC